This T cell receptor (beta chain) was retrieved from a study of post-analysis software for immune sequencing data. Whole-study context: Relapsing-remitting, secondary progressive and progressive-relapsing courses of multiple sclerosis were included. Study findings and constraints: Significantly lower normalized Chao1 diversity was seen in multiple sclerosis patients than in controls. Among roughly 5 TRBV segments more frequent in patients than controls were TRBV5-6, TRBV5-1 and TRBV20-1.

As to this clonotype: The antigen remains undetermined.

This CDR3 is 15 amino acids long. V was pared by 1 base and J by 7 bases, with 20 bases between. CDR1 is DFQATT and CDR2 is SNEGSKA in the germline V gene (reference sequence). Unique-molecular-identifier-tagged TCR beta cDNA libraries were used. Around 500,000 cDNA molecules came from around 0.96 to 9.9 million T cells. TCRdb called the PCR reads again in MiXCR, with one record for every CDR3 protein. The table includes 700,000 to 900,000 distinct CDR3 sequences, roughly 50% detected once. The clonotype was recovered from a girl aged 10-17 years with multiple sclerosis. Specimen: blood. The rearrangement links TRBV20-1 to TRBJ2-7; D may match TRBD1 or TRBD2 (5 bases each). The CDR3 DNA follows: TGCAGTGCTAGAGTAGGGACGACGGATTACAATGAGCAGTACTTC. Amino acids: CSARVGTTDYNEQYF.